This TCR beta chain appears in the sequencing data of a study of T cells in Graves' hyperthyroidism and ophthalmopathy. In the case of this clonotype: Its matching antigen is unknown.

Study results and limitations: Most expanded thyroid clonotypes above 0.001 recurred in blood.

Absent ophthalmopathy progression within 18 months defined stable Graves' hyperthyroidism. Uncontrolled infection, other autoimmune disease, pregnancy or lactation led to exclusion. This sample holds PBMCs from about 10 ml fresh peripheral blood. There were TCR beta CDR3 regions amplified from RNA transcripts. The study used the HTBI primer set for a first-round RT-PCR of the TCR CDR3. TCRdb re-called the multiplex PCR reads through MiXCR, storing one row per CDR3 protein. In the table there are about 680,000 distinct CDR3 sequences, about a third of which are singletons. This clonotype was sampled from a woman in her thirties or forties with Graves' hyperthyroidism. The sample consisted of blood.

The CDR3 sequence is CASSSPQGNQPQHF. In DNA form, the CDR3 reads TGTGCCAGCAGCTCACCACAGGGCAATCAGCCCCAGCATTTT. The chain has TRBV11-1 and TRBJ1-5, with D possibly being TRBD1 (5 bases). This CDR3 has 14 amino acids. CDR1 is SGHAT, CDR2 FQDESV, per germline (reference sequence). The V and J ends lost 4 bases and 2 bases respectively, with 9 bases between them.